Listed here are 15 T cell receptor beta chains from one sample, sequenced in a study of cytomegalovirus exposure and HLA in healthy donors. Generated by immunoSEQ multiplex PCR, the TCRdb table keeps only in-frame clones and is missing some. The table lists 120,000 or so clones, more than 70% of them singletons. Input material: PBMCs. These receptors all stem from a man aged 18 to 29 in good health and CMV-seronegative.

J is TRBJ1-1 and V is TRBV4-1; TRBD1 matches at 7 bases. V dropped 6 bases and J dropped 5; count of bases not matched to a gene: 9. CDR3 length: 14 amino acids. Germline loops: CDR1 MGHRA, CDR2 YSYEKL. CDR3 amino acids: CASSNGQVRTEAFF. In DNA, the CDR3 is TGCGCCAGCAGTAACGGACAGGTTCGGACTGAAGCTTTCTTT.

The chain has TRBV28 and TRBJ2-7; 9 bases are a match to TRBD1. This CDR3 region has 14 residues. Trimming took 5 bases from V and 3 from J; bases not matched to a gene: 5. The germline V gene has CDR1 MDHEN and CDR2 SYDVKM. In DNA form, the CDR3 reads TGTGCCAGCAGTCCACGGACAGGGGACTACGAGCAGTACTTC. This gives the protein CASSPRTGDYEQYF. The full variable domain, rest sourced from reference TRBV28 and TRBJ2-7, is DVKVTQSSRYLVKRTGEKVFLECVQDMDHENMFWYRQDPGLGLRLIYFSYDVKMKEKGDIPEGYSVSREKKERFSLILESASTNQTSMYLCASSPRTGDYEQYFGPGTRLTVT.

The CDR3 region is CASSQDQATQPQHF. The CDR3 bases are TGCGCCAGCAGCCAAGATCAGGCGACTCAGCCCCAGCATTTT. The chain couples TRBV4-1 to TRBJ1-5; D gene ambiguous. Germline values: CDR1 MGHRA, CDR2 YSYEKL. Trimming pared 0 bases from V and 6 bases from J, leaving 9 bases between. The CDR3 runs to 14 residues.

CDR3 nucleotide sequence: TGTGCCAGCGTAGGGGACAGGGCACACACTGAAGCTTTCTTT. This sequence encodes CASVGDRAHTEAFF. The V and J genes are TRBV6-5 and TRBJ1-1; 9 nucleotides match TRBD1. The length of the CDR3 is 14 residues. Germline V lookup: CDR1 MNHEY, CDR2 SVGAGI. V lost 8 bases to trimming and J lost 3 bases; unmatched junction nucleotides: 7.

CDR3 in DNA: TGTGCCAGCAGTGAACGAGGCTACAATGAGCAGTTCTTC. Translated: CASSERGYNEQFF. The V gene is TRBV2, the J gene TRBJ2-1; D uncertain. CDR1 and CDR2 (germline): SNHLY, FYNNEI. The length of the CDR3 is 13 residues. V was shortened by 2 bases and J by 3 bases, with 5 bases between the two germline ends.

The chain couples TRBV28 to TRBJ2-7, with D possibly matching TRBD1 (6 bases). There are 14 residues in the CDR3. Germline CDR1 and CDR2: MDHEN and SYDVKM. Trimming cost V 4 bases and J 5 bases, with 15 bases left between them. CDR3 sequence: CASSYYAEGDEQYF. CDR3 nucleotide sequence: TGTGCCAGCAGTTACTACGCCGAGGGGGACGAGCAGTACTTC.

V gene TRBV5-1 combines with J gene TRBJ2-1; tentative D call: TRBD1 (6 bases). The V and J ends lost 2 bases and 2 bases respectively, with 11 bases between them. Germline loops: CDR1 SGHRS, CDR2 YFSETQ. This CDR3 has 15 residues. DNA for the CDR3: TGCGCCAGCAGCTTCACAGGGATCCCCTACAATGAGCAGTTCTTC. It encodes CASSFTGIPYNEQFF.

DNA of the CDR3: TGTGCCAGCAGTTTTCCGGGTGAGGACACCGGGGAGCTGTTTTTT. Protein: CASSFPGEDTGELFF. The chain has TRBV28 and TRBJ2-2; D is unresolved. This CDR3 has 15 residues. CDR1 and CDR2 (germline): MDHEN, SYDVKM. V was cut by 3 bases and J by 3 bases, with 11 bases left in between.

The chain uses TRBV2 and TRBJ2-5; TRBD1 might be the D (5 bases). The CDR3 consists of 14 residues. CDR1 and CDR2 (germline): SNHLY, FYNNEI. Trimming cost V 2 bases and J 4 bases, with 11 bases left between them. In DNA form, the CDR3 reads TGTGCCAGCAGTGAAAGTAGACAGATAGAGACCCAGTACTTC. This translates into CASSESRQIETQYF.

This clone was detected only once. The rearrangement links TRBV19 to TRBJ2-2; no definite D call. Germline CDR1 is LNHDA and CDR2 is SQIVND (reference sequence). CDR3 size: 15 residues. Trimming cost V 3 bases and J 2 bases, with 10 bases left between them. For the CDR3, the DNA is TGTGCCAGTAGTATTCCTGGCTTTAACACCGGGGAGCTGTTTTTT. Translating it yields CASSIPGFNTGELFF.

Here the CDR3 reads CASSVGSSSGNTIYF. The CDR3 nucleotides read TGTGCCAGCAGCGTCGGCTCTAGCTCTGGAAACACCATATATTTT. The J gene is TRBJ1-3, the V gene TRBV9; no firm D call. Germline V gene lookup returns CDR1 SGDLS and CDR2 YYNGEE. The CDR3 spans 15 residues. V dropped 2 bases and J dropped 0 bases, with 9 bases sitting between them.

The chain employs TRBV6-5 and TRBJ1-2; D gene ambiguous. Trimming removed 7 bases at V and 2 bases at J, with 17 bases between. Germline V gives CDR1 MNHEY, CDR2 SVGAGI. This CDR3 has 15 residues. CDR3 sequence: CASTYGRAGNYGYTF. In nucleotides, the CDR3 is TGTGCCAGCACCTACGGGCGGGCGGGGAACTATGGCTACACCTTC.

The V and J genes are TRBV7-9 and TRBJ1-5, with 7 bases that match TRBD1. With V trimmed by 5 bases and J by 6 bases, 7 bases remained unmatched. Germline lookup yields CDR1 SEHNR and CDR2 FQNEAQ (reference sequence). This CDR3 has 14 amino acids. The CDR3 protein is CASSPDRDVQPQHF. CDR3 coding DNA: TGTGCCAGCAGCCCCGACAGGGATGTTCAGCCCCAGCATTTT.

The CDR3 sequence is CASSPGHITGSETQYF. In DNA, the CDR3 is TGTGCCAGCTCACCCGGTCACATCACAGGGTCGGAGACCCAGTACTTC. This chain connects TRBV18 to TRBJ2-5; tentative D call: TRBD1 (6 bases). Trimming shortened V by 3 bases and J by 5 bases, and 19 bases separated the two germline ends. CDR1 and CDR2 (germline): KGHSH, LQKENI. CDR3 length: 16 residues. Variable domain in full (rest from reference TRBV18 and TRBJ2-5): NAGVMQNPRHLVRRRGQEARLRCSPMKGHSHVYWYRQLPEEGLKFMVYLQKENIIDESGMPKERFSAEFPKEGPSILRIQQVVRGDSAAYFCASSPGHITGSETQYFGPGTRLLVL.

The V call is TRBV27, the J call TRBJ2-2, with TRBD1 matching 9 bases. The CDR3 runs 16 residues. V gave up 4 bases and J gave up 3 bases; unmatched junction bases: 6. Germline V gene sequence: CDR1 MNHEY, CDR2 SMNVEV (reference sequence). The CDR3 DNA reads as TGTGCCAGCAGTTCCGGGACAGGGTTGTACACCGGGGAGCTGTTTTTT. This codes for CASSSGTGLYTGELFF.